These 23 T cell receptor beta chains were sequenced from one sample in a study of T cell responses to AZD1222 COVID-19 vaccine. Assay used: immunoSEQ multiplex PCR; TCRdb lists only in-frame clones, some missing. The data show approximately 110,000 clones, 80% to 90% seen once. The sequenced sample was peripheral blood, obtained on day 0 of AZD1222 vaccination. These receptors were taken from an adult in good health.

This sequence joins TRBV3-1 (or the pseudogene TRBV3-2) and TRBJ2-2, with D perhaps matching TRBD1 (5 bases). In germline, CDR1 is LGHDT, CDR2 YNNKEL (reference sequence). V was clipped by 5 bases and J by 4 bases, with 23 bases between them. This CDR3 contains 18 residues. The CDR3 loop reads CASSFQPPGWIGTGELFF. CDR3 coding DNA: TGTGCCAGCAGCTTTCAACCTCCAGGGTGGATCGGCACCGGGGAGCTGTTTTTT.

The genes are TRBV2 and TRBJ2-7, with D hard to call. V shed 6 bases and J shed 1 base, with 13 bases lying between them. The CDR3 loop spans 14 amino acids. From germline, CDR1 is SNHLY and CDR2 FYNNEI. CDR3 in DNA: TGTGCCAGCAGACACGAAGGGTTTTCCTACGAGCAGTACTTC. Its translation: CASRHEGFSYEQYF.

V is TRBV28 and J is TRBJ1-2; TRBD1 aligns across 9 bases. V lost 3 bases, J lost 7 bases, and 6 bases stayed unmatched. The germline gives CDR1 MDHEN, CDR2 SYDVKM. The CDR3 extends over 14 amino acids. This CDR3 is CASSFAGQGFGYTF. As DNA, the CDR3 is TGTGCCAGCAGTTTTGCGGGACAGGGTTTTGGCTACACCTTC.

The chain carries TRBV5-4 and TRBJ1-5; D call uncertain. Trimming shortened V by 0 bases and J by 7 bases, and 8 bases separated the two germline ends. Germline CDR1 SGHNT, CDR2 YYREEE (reference sequence). The CDR3 consists of 13 residues. As DNA, the CDR3 is TGTGCCAGCAGCTTGGACCCCCAACAGCCCCAGCATTTT. Residues: CASSLDPQQPQHF.

There are a few counts of this clone. This chain uses TRBV5-4 with TRBJ2-3; 7 bases line up with TRBD2. The CDR3 is 16 amino acids. The V gene's germline CDR1 is SGHNT and CDR2 YYREEE (reference sequence). The V segment lost 2 bases and the J segment 4 bases; nucleotides outside the gene matches: 10. The CDR3 DNA reads TGTGCCAGCAGCTTCGAATGGGCAGGGAGGGCAGATACGCAGTATTTT. It is translated as CASSFEWAGRADTQYF.

This clone was picked up one time. This sequence joins TRBV15 and TRBJ2-7, with 9 bases that match TRBD2. CDR1 and CDR2 (germline): LNHNV, YYDKDF (reference sequence). The trim removed 0 bases at V and 6 bases at J, leaving 6 bases unmatched. The CDR3 extends over 15 amino acids. Here the CDR3 DNA reads TGTGCCACCAGCAGAGATGCGGGGGGGCCTGGCGAGCAGTACTTC. Translating gives CATSRDAGGPGEQYF.

V gene TRBV19 combines with J gene TRBJ1-3; D perhaps matches TRBD1 (6 bases). In germline, CDR1 is LNHDA, CDR2 SQIVND (reference sequence). There are 15 residues in the CDR3. Trimming cost V 4 bases and J 0 bases, with 10 bases left between them. In DNA, the CDR3 is TGTGCCAGTAGTAGGGACATCAGCTCTGGAAACACCATATATTTT. Encoded protein: CASSRDISSGNTIYF.

This chain uses TRBV2 with TRBJ1-6; TRBD1 matches at 8 bases. The CDR3 is 18 amino acids. The V gene's germline CDR1 is SNHLY and CDR2 FYNNEI. V lost 7 bases to trimming and J lost 3 bases; unmatched junction nucleotides: 14. The CDR3 DNA follows: TGTGCCAGCACCGGGACAGGCACCCGCAGACTCTATAATTCACCCCTCCACTTT. Its translation: CASTGTGTRRLYNSPLHF.

This chain joins TRBV30 and TRBJ2-1; no definite D call. The CDR3 runs to 14 residues. Germline CDR1 and CDR2: GTSNPN and SVGIG (reference sequence). Trimming took 0 bases from V and 3 from J, leaving 9 bases between them. The CDR3, as DNA: TGTGCCTGGAGTGTACTGGCGGACTACAATGAGCAGTTCTTC. This sequence encodes CAWSVLADYNEQFF.

The chain uses TRBV5-4 and TRBJ1-2, with unresolved D. This CDR3 has 15 amino acids. V was shortened by 4 bases and J by 2 bases, with 15 bases between the two germline ends. Germline CDR1 reads SGHNT; CDR2 reads YYREEE (reference sequence). The DNA for the CDR3 is TGTGCCAGCAGCCCTACCTCCGTGGGGAACTATGGCTACACCTTC. This encodes CASSPTSVGNYGYTF.

This clone was detected only a few times. The chain couples TRBV24-1 to TRBJ2-1, with D possibly TRBD2 on 7 matching bases. The germline V gene has CDR1 KGHDR and CDR2 SFDVKD. CDR3 length: 13 residues. V dropped 5 bases and J dropped 9 bases, with 13 bases sitting between them. The CDR3 DNA reads TGTGCCACCAGTGTGGGAGGGGGTTTTGAGCAGTTCTTC. Protein product: CATSVGGGFEQFF.

The rearrangement uses TRBV6-2 or TRBV6-3 and TRBJ2-1, with 15 bases matching TRBD2. CDR3 length equals 15 residues. Per the germline V gene, CDR1 is MNHEY and CDR2 is SVGEGT. V gave up 5 bases and J gave up 6 bases; unmatched junction bases: 2. CDR3 protein: CASSGLAGGPNEQFF. CDR3 DNA: TGTGCCAGCAGTGGACTAGCGGGGGGGCCCAATGAGCAGTTCTTC.

As regards this clone: Other DNA sequences in this specimen translate into the identical CDR3. V gene TRBV12-3 or TRBV12-4 combines with J gene TRBJ1-6; no clear D gene. This CDR3 spans 13 amino acids. V lost 3 bases and J 6 bases, leaving 6 bases between the germline ends. CDR3 nucleotide sequence: TGTGCCAGCAGTTTGACGGGTAATTCACCCCTCCACTTT. This codes for CASSLTGNSPLHF.

This CDR3 is CASRGDPIGHEQYF. CDR3 nucleotide sequence: TGCGCCAGCAGGGGGGACCCAATCGGGCACGAGCAGTACTTC. The rearrangement uses TRBV5-1 and TRBJ2-7; D could derive from TRBD1 or TRBD2 (5 bases each). CDR3 size: 14 residues. CDR1 and CDR2 (germline): SGHRS, YFSETQ. V dropped 5 bases and J dropped 5 bases, with 17 bases sitting between them.

This chain links TRBV4-1 with TRBJ2-3, with D hard to call. The CDR3 has 16 amino acids. V gave up 1 base and J gave up 3 bases, with 14 bases separating them. From germline, CDR1 is MGHRA and CDR2 YSYEKL. CDR3 loop: CASSQVDLGFTDTQYF. In DNA form, the CDR3 reads TGCGCCAGCAGCCAAGTTGACTTAGGCTTTACAGATACGCAGTATTTT.

This chain joins TRBV12-3 or TRBV12-4 and TRBJ2-5; maybe TRBD2 (5 bases). Trimming took 4 bases from V and 2 from J, leaving 8 bases between them. This CDR3 comprises 13 residues. The chain's CDR3 is CASSSTMQETQYF. The CDR3 DNA reads TGTGCCAGCAGTTCGACTATGCAAGAGACCCAGTACTTC.

The CDR3 loop reads CASSQDAGSETQYF. The CDR3, as DNA: TGCGCCAGCAGCCAAGATGCGGGGTCAGAGACCCAGTACTTC. The V and J genes are TRBV4-3 and TRBJ2-5; possibly TRBD2 for D (6 bases). The CDR3 length is 14 residues. Germline values: CDR1 LGHNA, CDR2 YSLEER. V lost 0 bases and J lost 4, with 9 bases in between.

The V call is TRBV4-3, the J call TRBJ2-1; 7 bases line up with TRBD1. Germline V gene lookup returns CDR1 LGHNA and CDR2 YSLEER. The length of the CDR3 is 15 residues. V was pared by 8 bases and J by 9 bases, with 16 bases of the junction left unmatched. CDR3 sequence (DNA): TGCGCCAGCGCACAGACAGGGATCTACAATGTTGAGCAGTTCTTC. Protein: CASAQTGIYNVEQFF.

The chain combines TRBV11-2 with TRBJ2-7; weak D call: TRBD2 (7 bases). V gave up 3 bases and J gave up 3 bases, with 12 bases separating them. Germline V lookup: CDR1 SGHAT, CDR2 FQNNGV. The CDR3 loop spans 14 amino acids. The CDR3 DNA reads as TGTGCCAGCAGCTTCGCGGGGGCCGGCTACGAGCAGTACTTC. Translated: CASSFAGAGYEQYF.

The chain combines TRBV18 with TRBJ1-5, with 10 nucleotides matching TRBD1. Germline CDR1 reads KGHSH; CDR2 reads LQKENI. V was pared by 6 bases and J by 0 bases, with 11 bases of the junction left unmatched. This CDR3 has 18 residues. The CDR3 spells CASSHGTGDYNSNQPQHF. The CDR3 DNA sequence: TGTGCCAGCTCCCACGGGACAGGGGACTATAATAGCAATCAGCCCCAGCATTTT.

J is TRBJ1-3 and V is TRBV19; no clear D. The CDR3 contains 15 residues. Germline V lookup: CDR1 LNHDA, CDR2 SQIVND (reference sequence). Trimming cost V 3 bases and J 2 bases, with 11 bases left between them. CDR3 coding DNA: TGTGCCAGTAGTATCCGCCGCAGCACTGGAAACACCATATATTTT. This gives the protein CASSIRRSTGNTIYF.

The DNA for the CDR3 is TGCGCCAGCAGCCAGGTAAGGGCGAACACTGAAGCTTTCTTT. It encodes CASSQVRANTEAFF. The chain couples TRBV4-1 to TRBJ1-1, with D unclear. V was pared by 3 bases and J by 1 base, with 9 bases between. The CDR3 has 14 amino acids. Germline CDR1 and CDR2: MGHRA and YSYEKL.

V and J are TRBV6-5 and TRBJ1-1; D is possibly TRBD1 (6 bases). The CDR3 extends over 14 amino acids. Trimming cost V 6 bases and J 5 bases, with 16 bases left between them. Germline CDR1 reads MNHEY; CDR2 reads SVGAGI. CDR3 sequence: CASRAQGRRTEAFF. In DNA, the CDR3 is TGTGCCAGCAGAGCACAGGGAAGGAGAACTGAAGCTTTCTTT.